This T cell receptor beta chain was sequenced in a study of cytomegalovirus exposure and HLA in healthy donors. PCR used 60 Vbeta primers and 13 Jbeta primers. TCRdb keeps only in-frame clones here, not all; method: immunoSEQ multiplex PCR. The profile shows about 140,000 clones, approximately 78% of them singletons. This receptor was taken from a woman aged 18 to 35 in good health and CMV-seropositive. Sequenced: PBMCs.

This CDR3 reads CATSRGLAGGETQYF. DNA for the CDR3: TGTGCCACCAGCAGGGGACTAGCGGGGGGGGAGACCCAGTACTTC. This chain links TRBV15 with TRBJ2-5, with 16 bases that match TRBD2. Germline assignment: CDR1 LNHNV and CDR2 YYDKDF (reference sequence). Trimming removed 3 bases from V and 5 bases from J; junction bases left unmatched: 0. This CDR3 has 15 amino acids.